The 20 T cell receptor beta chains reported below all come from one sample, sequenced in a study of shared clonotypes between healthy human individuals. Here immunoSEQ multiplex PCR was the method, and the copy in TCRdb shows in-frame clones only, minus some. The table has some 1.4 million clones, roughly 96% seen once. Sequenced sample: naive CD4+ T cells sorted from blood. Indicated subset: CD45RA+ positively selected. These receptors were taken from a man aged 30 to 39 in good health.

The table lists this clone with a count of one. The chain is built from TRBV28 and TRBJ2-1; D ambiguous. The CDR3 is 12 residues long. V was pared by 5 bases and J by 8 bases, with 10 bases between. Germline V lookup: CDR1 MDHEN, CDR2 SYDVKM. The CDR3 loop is CASSPHWDEQFF. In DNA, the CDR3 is TGTGCCAGCAGTCCCCATTGGGATGAGCAGTTCTTC.

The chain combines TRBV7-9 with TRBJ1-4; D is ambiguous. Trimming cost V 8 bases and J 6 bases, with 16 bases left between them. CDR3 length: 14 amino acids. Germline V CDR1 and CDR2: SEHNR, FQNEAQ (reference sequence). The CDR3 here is CASPWGEIDEKLFF. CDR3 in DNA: TGTGCCAGCCCTTGGGGAGAGATCGATGAAAAACTGTTTTTT.

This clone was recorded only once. The CDR3 DNA follows: TGTGCCAGCAGCCGACAGGGGCTCGGAGATACGCAGTATTTT. Translating gives CASSRQGLGDTQYF. The rearrangement joins TRBV13 to TRBJ2-3, with 8 bases lining up with TRBD1. The V gene's germline CDR1 is PRHDT and CDR2 FYEKMQ (reference sequence). The CDR3 covers 14 residues. The V and J ends lost 5 bases and 5 bases, in that order; junction bases with no gene match: 6.

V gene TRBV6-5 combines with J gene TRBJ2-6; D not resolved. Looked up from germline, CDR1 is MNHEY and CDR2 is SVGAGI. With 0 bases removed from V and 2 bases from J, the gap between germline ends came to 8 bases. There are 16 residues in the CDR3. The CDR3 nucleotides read TGTGCCAGCAGTTACTCTTCCAGAGCTGGGGCCAACGTCCTGACTTTC. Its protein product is CASSYSSRAGANVLTF.

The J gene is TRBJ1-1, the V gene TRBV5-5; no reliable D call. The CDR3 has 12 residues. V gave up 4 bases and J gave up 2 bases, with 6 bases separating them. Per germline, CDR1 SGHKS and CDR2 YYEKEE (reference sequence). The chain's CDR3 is CASSAKNTEAFF. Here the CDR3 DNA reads TGTGCCAGCAGCGCCAAAAACACTGAAGCTTTCTTT.

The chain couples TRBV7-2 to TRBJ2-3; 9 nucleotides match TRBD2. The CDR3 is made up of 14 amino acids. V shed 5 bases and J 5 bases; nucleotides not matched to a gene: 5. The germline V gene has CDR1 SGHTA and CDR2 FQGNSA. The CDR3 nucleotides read TGTGCCAGCAGCCTTTCAGCGGGAGGAGATACGCAGTATTTT. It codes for CASSLSAGGDTQYF. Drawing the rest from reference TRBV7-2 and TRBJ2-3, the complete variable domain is GAGVSQSPSNKVTEKGKDVELRCDPISGHTALYWYRQSLGQGLEFLIYFQGNSAPDKSGLPSDRFSAERTGGSVSTLTIQRTQQEDSAVYLCASSLSAGGDTQYFGPGTRLTVL.

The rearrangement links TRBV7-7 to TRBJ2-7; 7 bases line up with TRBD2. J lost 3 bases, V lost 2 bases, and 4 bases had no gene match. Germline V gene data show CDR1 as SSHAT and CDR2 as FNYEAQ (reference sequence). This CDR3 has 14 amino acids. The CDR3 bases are TGTGCCAGCAGCTTATCACGGGGGGTCTACGAGCAGTACTTC. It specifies CASSLSRGVYEQYF.

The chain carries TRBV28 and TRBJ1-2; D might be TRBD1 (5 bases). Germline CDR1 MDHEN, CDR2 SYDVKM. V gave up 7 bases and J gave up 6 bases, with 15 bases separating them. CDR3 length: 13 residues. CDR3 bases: TGTGCCAGCACCCTGGGACCCGTTAATGGCTACACCTTC. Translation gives CASTLGPVNGYTF.

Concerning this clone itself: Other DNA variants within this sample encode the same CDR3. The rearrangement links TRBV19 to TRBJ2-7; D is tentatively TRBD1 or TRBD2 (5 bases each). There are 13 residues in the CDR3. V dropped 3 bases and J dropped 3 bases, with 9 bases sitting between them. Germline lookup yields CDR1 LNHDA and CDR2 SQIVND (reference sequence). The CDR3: CASSIRDRYEQYF. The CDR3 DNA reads TGTGCCAGTAGTATTCGGGACCGCTACGAGCAGTACTTC.

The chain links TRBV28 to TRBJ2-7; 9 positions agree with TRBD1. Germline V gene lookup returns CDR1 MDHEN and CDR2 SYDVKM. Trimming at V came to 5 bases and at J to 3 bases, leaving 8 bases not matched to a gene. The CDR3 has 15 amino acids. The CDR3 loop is CASSQPTGGGYEQYF. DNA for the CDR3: TGTGCCAGCAGTCAGCCTACAGGGGGCGGCTACGAGCAGTACTTC.

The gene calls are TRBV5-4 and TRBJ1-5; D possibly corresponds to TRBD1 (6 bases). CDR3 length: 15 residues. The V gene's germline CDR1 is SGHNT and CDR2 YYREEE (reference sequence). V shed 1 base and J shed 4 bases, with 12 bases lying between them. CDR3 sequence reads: CASSLMGQTNQPQHF. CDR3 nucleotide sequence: TGTGCCAGCAGCTTGATGGGACAAACAAATCAGCCCCAGCATTTT. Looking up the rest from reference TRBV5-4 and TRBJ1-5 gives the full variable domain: ETGVTQSPTHLIKTRGQQVTLRCSSQSGHNTVSWYQQALGQGPQFIFQYYREEENGRGNFPPRFSGLQFPNYSSELNVNALELDDSALYLCASSLMGQTNQPQHFGDGTRLSIL.

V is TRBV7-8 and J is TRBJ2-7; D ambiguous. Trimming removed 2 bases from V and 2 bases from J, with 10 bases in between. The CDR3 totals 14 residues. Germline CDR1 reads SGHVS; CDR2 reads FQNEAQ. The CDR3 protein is CASSLTRLAYEQYF. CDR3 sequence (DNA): TGTGCCAGCAGCTTAACGAGACTGGCCTACGAGCAGTACTTC. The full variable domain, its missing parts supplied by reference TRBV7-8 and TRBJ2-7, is GAGVSQSPRYKVAKRGQDVALRCDPISGHVSLFWYQQALGQGPEFLTYFQNEAQLDKSGLPSDRFFAERPEGSVSTLKIQRTQQEDSAVYLCASSLTRLAYEQYFGPGTRLTVT.

DNA of the CDR3: TGTGCCAGCAGTCGAGTAAAGCCGGGACTAGCCGACACCGGGGAGCTGTTTTTT. Its translation: CASSRVKPGLADTGELFF. The chain carries TRBV11-2 and TRBJ2-2, with 9 bases aligning to TRBD2. This CDR3 is 18 amino acids long. The germline V gene has CDR1 SGHAT and CDR2 FQNNGV. The ends lost 6 bases at V and 3 bases at J; junction bases unmatched: 14.

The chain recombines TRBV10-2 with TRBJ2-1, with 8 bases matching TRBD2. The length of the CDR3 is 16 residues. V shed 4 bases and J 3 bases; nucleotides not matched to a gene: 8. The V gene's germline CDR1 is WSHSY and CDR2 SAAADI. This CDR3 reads CASSGPAGVFYNEQFF. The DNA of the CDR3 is TGCGCCAGCAGTGGTCCAGCGGGAGTGTTCTACAATGAGCAGTTCTTC.

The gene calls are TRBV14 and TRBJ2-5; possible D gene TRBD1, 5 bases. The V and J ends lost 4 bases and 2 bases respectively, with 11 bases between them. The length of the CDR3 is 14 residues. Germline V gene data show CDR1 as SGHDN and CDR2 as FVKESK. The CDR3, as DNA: TGTGCCAGCAGCCGCAGGGAATTGCAAGAGACCCAGTACTTC. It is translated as CASSRRELQETQYF.

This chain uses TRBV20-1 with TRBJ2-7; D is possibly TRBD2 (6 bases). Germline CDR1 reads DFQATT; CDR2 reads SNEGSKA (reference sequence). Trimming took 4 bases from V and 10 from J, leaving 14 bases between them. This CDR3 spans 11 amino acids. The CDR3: CSAIGGRGQYF. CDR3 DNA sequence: TGCAGTGCTATCGGCGGGCGGGGTCAGTACTTC.

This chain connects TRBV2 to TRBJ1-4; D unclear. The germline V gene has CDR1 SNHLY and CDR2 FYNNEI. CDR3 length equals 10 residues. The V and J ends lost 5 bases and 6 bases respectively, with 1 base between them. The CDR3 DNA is TGTGCCAGCAGTTATGAAAAACTGTTTTTT. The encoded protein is CASSYEKLFF.

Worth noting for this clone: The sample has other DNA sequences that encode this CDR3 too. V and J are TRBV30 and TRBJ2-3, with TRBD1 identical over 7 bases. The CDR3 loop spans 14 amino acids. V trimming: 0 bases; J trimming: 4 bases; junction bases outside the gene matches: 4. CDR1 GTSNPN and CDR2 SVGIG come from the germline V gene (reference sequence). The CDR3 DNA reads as TGTGCCTGGAGTGTACGGCAGGGGGCAGATACGCAGTATTTT. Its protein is CAWSVRQGADTQYF.

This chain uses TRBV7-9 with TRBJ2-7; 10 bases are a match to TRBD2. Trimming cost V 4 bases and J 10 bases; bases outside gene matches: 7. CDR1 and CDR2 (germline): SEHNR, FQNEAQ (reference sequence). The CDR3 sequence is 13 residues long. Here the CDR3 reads CASSYGLAAAQYF. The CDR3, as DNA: TGTGCCAGCAGCTACGGACTAGCGGCGGCACAGTACTTC. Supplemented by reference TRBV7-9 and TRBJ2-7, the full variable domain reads DTGVSQNPRHKITKRGQNVTFRCDPISEHNRLYWYRQTLGQGPEFLTYFQNEAQLEKSRLLSDRFSAERPKGSFSTLEIQRTEQGDSAMYLCASSYGLAAAQYFGPGTRLTVT.

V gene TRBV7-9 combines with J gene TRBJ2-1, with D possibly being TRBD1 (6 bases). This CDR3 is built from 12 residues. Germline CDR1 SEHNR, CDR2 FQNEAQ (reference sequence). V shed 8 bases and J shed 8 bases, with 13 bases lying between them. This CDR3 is CASGGVVDEQFF. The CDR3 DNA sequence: TGTGCCAGCGGGGGCGTTGTAGATGAGCAGTTCTTC. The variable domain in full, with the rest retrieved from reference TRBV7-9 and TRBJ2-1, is DTGVSQNPRHKITKRGQNVTFRCDPISEHNRLYWYRQTLGQGPEFLTYFQNEAQLEKSRLLSDRFSAERPKGSFSTLEIQRTEQGDSAMYLCASGGVVDEQFFGPGTRLTVL.